The present T cell receptor (beta chain) was sequenced within a study of OX40 agonist ivuxolimab in advanced cancers. In the study overall: At about 82% male, the cohort had a mean age of about 60 years, ranging from roughly 20 to 85.

Sequencing used immunoSEQ multiplex PCR; TCRdb keeps in-frame clones, though not all of them. The table records tens of thousands of clones, approximately 89% of them present only once. Trimming at V came to 3 bases and at J to 7 bases, leaving 12 bases not matched to a gene. CDR1 and CDR2 from the germline V gene are SGHDT and YYEEEE. This CDR3 has 16 residues. Samples were taken at baseline and on day 1 of cycles 4 and 7. This chain links TRBV5-6 with TRBJ2-3, with 9 bases that match TRBD1. Here the sequenced sample was CD4+ or CD8+ T cells sorted from blood, taken in a trial of the OX40 agonist ivuxolimab. The sequence came from an adult with an advanced solid tumor such as melanoma, head and neck, liver or kidney cancer. CDR3 amino acids: CASSSRVQGAKHTQYF. DNA for the CDR3: TGTGCCAGCAGCTCTAGAGTACAGGGGGCGAAGCATACGCAGTATTTT.